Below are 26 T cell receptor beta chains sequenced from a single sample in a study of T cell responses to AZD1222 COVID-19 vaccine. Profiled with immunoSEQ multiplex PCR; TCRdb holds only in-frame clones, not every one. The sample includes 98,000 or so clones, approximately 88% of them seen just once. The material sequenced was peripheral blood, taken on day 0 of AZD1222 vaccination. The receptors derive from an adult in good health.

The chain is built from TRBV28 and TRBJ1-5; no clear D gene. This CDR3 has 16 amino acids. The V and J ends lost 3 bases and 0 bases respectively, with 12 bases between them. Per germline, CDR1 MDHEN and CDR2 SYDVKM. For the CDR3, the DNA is TGTGCCAGCAGTTTCGTGACAATAAATAGCAATCAGCCCCAGCATTTT. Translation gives CASSFVTINSNQPQHF.

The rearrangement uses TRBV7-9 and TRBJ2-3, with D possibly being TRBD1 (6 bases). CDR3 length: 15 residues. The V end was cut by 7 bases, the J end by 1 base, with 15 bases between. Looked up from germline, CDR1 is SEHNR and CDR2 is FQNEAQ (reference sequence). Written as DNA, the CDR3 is TGTGCCAGCACCTGTACCGACAGGCGCACAGATACGCAGTATTTT. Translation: CASTCTDRRTDTQYF. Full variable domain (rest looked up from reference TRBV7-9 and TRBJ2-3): DTGVSQNPRHKITKRGQNVTFRCDPISEHNRLYWYRQTLGQGPEFLTYFQNEAQLEKSRLLSDRFSAERPKGSFSTLEIQRTEQGDSAMYLCASTCTDRRTDTQYFGPGTRLTVL.

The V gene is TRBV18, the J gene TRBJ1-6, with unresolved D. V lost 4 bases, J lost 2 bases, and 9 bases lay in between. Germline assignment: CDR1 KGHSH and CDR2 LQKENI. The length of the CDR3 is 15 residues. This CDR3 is CASSRADAYNSPLHF. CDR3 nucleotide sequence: TGTGCCAGCTCACGGGCCGACGCCTATAATTCACCCCTCCACTTT.

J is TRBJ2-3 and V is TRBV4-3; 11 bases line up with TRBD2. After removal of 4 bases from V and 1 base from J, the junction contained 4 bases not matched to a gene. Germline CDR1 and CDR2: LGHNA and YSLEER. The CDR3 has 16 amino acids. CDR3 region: CASSPVTSGGTDTQYF. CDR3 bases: TGCGCCAGCAGCCCGGTGACTAGCGGGGGCACAGATACGCAGTATTTT.

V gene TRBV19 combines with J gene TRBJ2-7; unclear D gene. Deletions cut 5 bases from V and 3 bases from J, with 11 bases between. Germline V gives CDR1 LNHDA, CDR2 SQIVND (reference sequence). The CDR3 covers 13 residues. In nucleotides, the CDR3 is TGTGCCAGTAGTCGGGCAGCAAGCTACGAGCAGTACTTC. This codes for CASSRAASYEQYF.

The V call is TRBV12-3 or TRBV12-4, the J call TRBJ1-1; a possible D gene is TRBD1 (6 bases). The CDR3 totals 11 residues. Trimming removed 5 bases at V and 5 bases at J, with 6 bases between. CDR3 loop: CASSRGTEAFF. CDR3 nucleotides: TGTGCCAGCAGTAGGGGGACTGAAGCTTTCTTT.

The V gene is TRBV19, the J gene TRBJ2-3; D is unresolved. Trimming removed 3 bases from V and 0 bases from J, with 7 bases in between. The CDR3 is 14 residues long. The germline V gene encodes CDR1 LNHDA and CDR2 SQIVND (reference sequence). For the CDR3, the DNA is TGTGCCAGTAGTATCAGGCAGAGCACAGATACGCAGTATTTT. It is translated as CASSIRQSTDTQYF. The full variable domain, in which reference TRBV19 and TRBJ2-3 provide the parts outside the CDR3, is DGGITQSPKYLFRKEGQNVTLSCEQNLNHDAMYWYRQDPGQGLRLIYYSQIVNDFQKGDIAEGYSVSREKKESFPLTVTSAQKNPTAFYLCASSIRQSTDTQYFGPGTRLTVL.

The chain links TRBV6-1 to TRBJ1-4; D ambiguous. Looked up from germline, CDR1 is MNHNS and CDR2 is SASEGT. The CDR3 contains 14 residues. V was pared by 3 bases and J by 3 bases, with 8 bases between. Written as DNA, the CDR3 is TGTGCCAGCAGTGACAGGCGACCTAATGAAAAACTGTTTTTT. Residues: CASSDRRPNEKLFF.

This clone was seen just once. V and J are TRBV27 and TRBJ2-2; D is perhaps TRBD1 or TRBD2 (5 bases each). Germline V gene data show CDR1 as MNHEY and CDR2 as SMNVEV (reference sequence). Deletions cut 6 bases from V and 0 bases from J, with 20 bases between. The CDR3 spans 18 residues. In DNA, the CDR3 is TGTGCCAGCAGCGGGACGGGCCTTCTCCTCGCGAACACCGGGGAGCTGTTTTTT. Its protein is CASSGTGLLLANTGELFF.

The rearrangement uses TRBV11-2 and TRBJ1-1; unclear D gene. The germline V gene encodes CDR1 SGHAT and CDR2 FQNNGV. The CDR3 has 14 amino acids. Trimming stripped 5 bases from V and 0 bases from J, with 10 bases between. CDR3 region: CASSPSVMNTEAFF. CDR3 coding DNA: TGTGCCAGCAGCCCTAGTGTCATGAACACTGAAGCTTTCTTT.

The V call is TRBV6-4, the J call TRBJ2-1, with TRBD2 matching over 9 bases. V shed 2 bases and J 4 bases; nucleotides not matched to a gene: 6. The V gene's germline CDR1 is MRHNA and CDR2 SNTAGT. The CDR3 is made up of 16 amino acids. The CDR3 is CASSDTLRGGYNEQFF. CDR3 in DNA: TGTGCCAGCAGTGACACCCTGCGGGGGGGTTACAATGAGCAGTTCTTC.

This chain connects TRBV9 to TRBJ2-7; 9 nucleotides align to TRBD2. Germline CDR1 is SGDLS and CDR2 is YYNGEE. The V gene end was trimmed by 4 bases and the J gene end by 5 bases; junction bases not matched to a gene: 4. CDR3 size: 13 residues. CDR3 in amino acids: CASSSGTSHEQYF. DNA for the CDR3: TGTGCCAGCAGCTCAGGGACTAGCCACGAGCAGTACTTC.

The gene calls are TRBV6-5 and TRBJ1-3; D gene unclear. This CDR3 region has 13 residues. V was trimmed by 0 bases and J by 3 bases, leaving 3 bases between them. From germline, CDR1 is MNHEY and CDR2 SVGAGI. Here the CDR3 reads CASSYSYGNTIYF. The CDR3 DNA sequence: TGTGCCAGCAGTTACTCTTATGGAAACACCATATATTTT.

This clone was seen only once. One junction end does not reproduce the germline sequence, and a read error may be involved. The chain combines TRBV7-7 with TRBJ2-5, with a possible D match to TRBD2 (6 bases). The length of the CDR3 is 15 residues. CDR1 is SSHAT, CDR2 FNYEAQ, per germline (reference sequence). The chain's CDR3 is CASSLVSGGGTTQYF. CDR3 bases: TGTGCTAGCAGCTTAGTGTCTGGGGGAGGCACGACCCAGTACTTC.

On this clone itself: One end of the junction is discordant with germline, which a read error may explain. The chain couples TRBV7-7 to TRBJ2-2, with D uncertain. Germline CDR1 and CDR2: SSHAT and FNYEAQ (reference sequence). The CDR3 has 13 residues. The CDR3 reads CASSPTRTGELFF. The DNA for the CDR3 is TGTGCTAGCAGCCCAACACGTACCGGGGAGCTGTTTTTT.

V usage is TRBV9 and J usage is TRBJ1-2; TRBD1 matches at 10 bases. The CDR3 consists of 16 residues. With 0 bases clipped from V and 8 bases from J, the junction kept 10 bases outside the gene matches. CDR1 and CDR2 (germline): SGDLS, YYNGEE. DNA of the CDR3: TGTGCCAGCAGCGTAGAAGCGACAGGGGGCTTAGGCGGCTACACCTTC. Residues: CASSVEATGGLGGYTF.

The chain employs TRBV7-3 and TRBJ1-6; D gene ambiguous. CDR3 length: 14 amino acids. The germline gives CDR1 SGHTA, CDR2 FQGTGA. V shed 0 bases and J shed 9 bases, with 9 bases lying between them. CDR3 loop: CASSLTVRVSPLHF. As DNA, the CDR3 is TGTGCCAGCAGCTTAACCGTCCGGGTTTCACCCCTCCACTTT.

The CDR3 protein is CASSLGVTGELFF. As DNA, the CDR3 is TGTGCCAGCAGTTTGGGGGTCACCGGGGAGCTGTTTTTT. The chain uses TRBV27 and TRBJ2-2, with D perhaps given as TRBD1 or TRBD2 (5 bases each). This CDR3 is built from 13 residues. Trimming cost V 3 bases and J 4 bases, with 6 bases left between them. In germline, CDR1 is MNHEY, CDR2 SMNVEV (reference sequence).

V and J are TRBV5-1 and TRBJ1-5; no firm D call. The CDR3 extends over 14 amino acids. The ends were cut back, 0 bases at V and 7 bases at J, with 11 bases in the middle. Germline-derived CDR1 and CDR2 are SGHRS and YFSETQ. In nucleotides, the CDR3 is TGCGCCAGCAGCTTGGATGGAGTCAGCCAGCCCCAGCATTTT. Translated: CASSLDGVSQPQHF.

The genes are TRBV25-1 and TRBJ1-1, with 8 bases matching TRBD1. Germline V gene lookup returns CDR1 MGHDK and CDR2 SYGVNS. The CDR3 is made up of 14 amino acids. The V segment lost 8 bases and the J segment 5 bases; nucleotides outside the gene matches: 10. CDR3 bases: TGTGCCAGCTCCCTAGGACAGGGAAGTACTGAAGCTTTCTTT. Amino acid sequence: CASSLGQGSTEAFF.

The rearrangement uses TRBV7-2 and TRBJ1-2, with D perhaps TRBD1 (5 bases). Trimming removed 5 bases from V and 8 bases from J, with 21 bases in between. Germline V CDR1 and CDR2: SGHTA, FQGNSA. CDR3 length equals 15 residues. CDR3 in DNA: TGTGCCAGCAGCCGTATGGTGGGGACCTATGGAGGCTACACCTTC. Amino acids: CASSRMVGTYGGYTF.

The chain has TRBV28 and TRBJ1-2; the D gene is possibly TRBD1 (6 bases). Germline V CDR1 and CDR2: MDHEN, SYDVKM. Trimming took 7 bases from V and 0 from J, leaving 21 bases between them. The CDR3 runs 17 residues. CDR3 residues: CASTYSFLRGTNYGYTF. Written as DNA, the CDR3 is TGTGCCAGCACCTACAGTTTCCTCAGGGGAACTAACTATGGCTACACCTTC.

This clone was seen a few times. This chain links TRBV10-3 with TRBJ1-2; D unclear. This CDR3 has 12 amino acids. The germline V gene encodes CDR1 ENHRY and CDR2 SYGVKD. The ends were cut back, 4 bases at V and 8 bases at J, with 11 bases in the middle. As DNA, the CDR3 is TGTGCCATCAGTGGGACCGGGAACGGCTACACCTTC. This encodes CAISGTGNGYTF.

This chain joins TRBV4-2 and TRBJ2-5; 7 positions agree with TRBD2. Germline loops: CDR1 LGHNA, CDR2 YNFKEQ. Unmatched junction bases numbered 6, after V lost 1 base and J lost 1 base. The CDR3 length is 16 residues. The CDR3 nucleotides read TGTGCCAGCAGCCAAGGGCGGGACTACCTCCAAGAGACCCAGTACTTC. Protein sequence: CASSQGRDYLQETQYF.

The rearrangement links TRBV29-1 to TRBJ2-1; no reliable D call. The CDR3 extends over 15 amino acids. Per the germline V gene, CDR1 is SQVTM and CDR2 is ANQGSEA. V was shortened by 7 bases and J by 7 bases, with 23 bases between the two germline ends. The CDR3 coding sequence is TGCAGCGGGGTCGAACTCGGTGTATCCCTTAATGAGCAGTTCTTC. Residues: CSGVELGVSLNEQFF.

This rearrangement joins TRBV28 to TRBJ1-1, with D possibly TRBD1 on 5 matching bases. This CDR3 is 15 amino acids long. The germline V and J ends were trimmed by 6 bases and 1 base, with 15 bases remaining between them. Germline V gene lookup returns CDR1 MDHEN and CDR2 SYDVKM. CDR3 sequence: CASSSYGTANTEAFF. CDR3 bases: TGTGCCAGCAGCTCATATGGGACGGCGAACACTGAAGCTTTCTTT.